Detailed here is one T cell receptor beta chain. The sample originates from a study of blood T cell repertoires in COVID-19. CDR3 length: 15 amino acids. Germline trimming cut 7 bases from V and 6 bases from J; bases unmatched to any gene: 8. CDR1 and CDR2 (germline): SNHLY, FYNNEI. Only in-frame clones appear in the TCRdb table, and some are missing; sequencing was by immunoSEQ multiplex PCR. The data contain approximately 470,000 clones, 75% to 90% of them singletons. The V and J genes are TRBV2 and TRBJ2-1; 11 positions agree with TRBD2. The sequence came from a young woman who had recovered from COVID-19. Sequencing was performed on PBMCs or T cells enriched from blood (not recorded which). The CDR3 DNA reads as TGTGCCAGCAACCTGGGACTAGCGGTGCTCAATGAGCAGTTCTTC. Protein: CASNLGLAVLNEQFF.